This TCR beta chain was recorded in a study of PD-L1 blockade in urothelial cancer. Study-wide background: Patients previously received 0 to 3 chemotherapy regimens.

Germline lookup yields CDR1 SEHNR and CDR2 FQNEAQ (reference sequence). CDR3 size: 15 residues. The V end lost 1 base, the J end lost 1 base, and 10 bases lay between the germline ends. PCRs were each spiked with synthetic TCR analog templates. TCRdb keeps only in-frame clones here, not all; method: immunoSEQ multiplex PCR. The repertoire consists of some 110,000 clones, with approximately 90% occurring once and the leading ten covering 3% to 4.5%. Time point specified: peripheral blood 6 weeks after treatment start. This TCR was recovered from a man aged 55 to 70 with urothelial cancer. The material sequenced was PBMCs, taken around atezolizumab (anti-PD-L1) treatment. The chain recombines TRBV7-9 with TRBJ1-1; D not certain. Written as DNA, the CDR3 is TGTGCCAGCAGCTTAGATCTCTCGGGGAACACTGAAGCTTTCTTT. Translating it yields CASSLDLSGNTEAFF.